This T cell receptor (beta chain) was sequenced during a study of T cells of healthy individuals. Each CDR3 protein is one row after TCRdb ran MiXCR on the 5' RACE reads. The repertoire has approximately 58,000 distinct CDR3 sequences, about 15% of them found once; the top ten carry 15% to 20%. The germline CDR1 and CDR2 sequences are DFQATT and SNEGSKA (reference sequence). The CDR3 runs to 14 residues. J gave up 5 bases and V 6 bases, and 7 bases lay outside the gene matches. The chain couples TRBV20-1 to TRBJ1-4, with TRBD1 matching 9 bases. The clonotype comes from a human donor in good health. CDR3 DNA: TGCAGTGCCGAGGTTGGACAGGGGAATGAAAAACTGTTTTTT. The encoded protein is CSAEVGQGNEKLFF.